Listed here are 5 T cell receptor beta chains from one sample, sequenced in a study of blood T cell repertoires in COVID-19. Profiled with immunoSEQ multiplex PCR; TCRdb holds only in-frame clones, not every one. This sample has about 200,000 clones, with just under 85% found just once. Source material: peripheral blood. These receptors came from a human donor with acute or convalescent COVID-19. The donor label of this sample is uncertain.

This clone was counted once. This rearrangement joins TRBV30 to TRBJ2-1; 8 nucleotides line up with TRBD2. The length of the CDR3 is 15 residues. The germline gives CDR1 GTSNPN, CDR2 SVGIG (reference sequence). Trimming took 0 bases from V and 5 from J; bases not matched to a gene: 6. The CDR3 protein is CAWSVGSGVNNEQFF. Written as DNA, the CDR3 is TGTGCCTGGAGTGTAGGTAGCGGGGTAAACAATGAGCAGTTCTTC. The variable domain in full, with the rest retrieved from reference TRBV30 and TRBJ2-1, is SQTIHQWPATLVQPVGSPLSLECTVEGTSNPNLYWYRQAAGRGLQLLFYSVGIGQISSEVPQNLSASRPQDRQFILSSKKLLLSDSGFYLCAWSVGSGVNNEQFFGPGTRLTVL.

V usage is TRBV11-3 and J usage is TRBJ2-1; 10 positions match TRBD2. CDR1 is SGHNT, CDR2 YENEEA, per germline. J gave up 5 bases and V 4 bases, and 8 bases lay outside the gene matches. The CDR3 length is 16 residues. The CDR3 loop is CASSSTGTSANNEQFF. For the CDR3, the DNA is TGTGCCAGCAGCTCAACTGGGACTAGCGCCAACAATGAGCAGTTCTTC.

The rearrangement links TRBV18 to TRBJ1-5, with 8 positions matching TRBD1. The CDR3 loop spans 15 amino acids. V trimming: 3 bases; J trimming: 7 bases; junction bases outside the gene matches: 8. Germline V gives CDR1 KGHSH, CDR2 LQKENI. Here the CDR3 reads CASSPGGQAYQPQHF. The CDR3 coding sequence is TGTGCCAGCTCACCTGGGGGACAGGCTTACCAGCCCCAGCATTTT.

This rearrangement joins TRBV28 to TRBJ1-4; 8 bases align to TRBD1. CDR1 is MDHEN and CDR2 is SYDVKM in the germline V gene. J was trimmed by 8 bases and V by 4 bases; bases with no gene match: 3. This CDR3 has 13 amino acids. The CDR3 spells CASSSRTGEKLFF. The CDR3, as DNA: TGTGCCAGCAGTTCAAGGACAGGGGAAAAACTGTTTTTT.

V gene TRBV6-2 or TRBV6-3 combines with J gene TRBJ1-5; TRBD1 agrees at 9 bases. Germline assignment: CDR1 MNHEY and CDR2 SVGEGT. J was trimmed by 0 bases and V by 2 bases; bases with no gene match: 14. The CDR3 is 20 residues long. CDR3 coding DNA: TGTGCCAGCAGTTACCCACGTGCCCAGACAGGGGGTAATAGCAATCAGCCCCAGCATTTT. Protein sequence: CASSYPRAQTGGNSNQPQHF.